A single sample is the source of the 5 T cell receptor beta chains below, sequenced in a study of T-cell memory formation after mild COVID-19. One entry per CDR3 protein results from TCRdb running MiXCR on the 5' RACE reads. Of approximately 500,000 distinct CDR3 sequences in the sample, approximately 23% were seen once. Sequencing was performed on PBMCs or a T cell subset sorted from them (not recorded which). The receptor source for this set is an adult woman who had mild COVID-19 (a few samples of this study predate the infection). Cell type and time point are not known.

This clonotype was seen only a few times. The rearrangement uses TRBV30 and TRBJ2-7; 10 positions match TRBD2. There are 14 residues in the CDR3. V lost 3 bases and J lost 5; bases outside the gene matches: 7. Per the germline V gene, CDR1 is GTSNPN and CDR2 is SVGIG (reference sequence). The DNA of the CDR3 is TGTGCCTGGAGACCAGCGGGAGGGTTCGACGAGCAGTACTTC. This gives the protein CAWRPAGGFDEQYF.

This clonotype has a handful of counts. The chain recombines TRBV20-1 with TRBJ2-1; no clear D. CDR1 and CDR2 from the germline V gene are DFQATT and SNEGSKA (reference sequence). The germline V and J ends were trimmed by 4 bases and 7 bases, with 8 bases remaining between them. The CDR3 extends over 11 amino acids. The CDR3 DNA sequence: TGCAGTGCTATACCTACGAATGAGCAGTTCTTC. Residues: CSAIPTNEQFF.

This clonotype has a handful of counts. CDR3 sequence: CATSDRTHREGEQFF. The CDR3 DNA reads TGTGCCACCAGTGACAGAACCCACAGGGAGGGCGAGCAGTTCTTC. V and J are TRBV24-1 and TRBJ2-1; possibly TRBD2 for D (7 bases). Germline CDR1 reads KGHDR; CDR2 reads SFDVKD. Trimming left V 4 bases short and J 10 bases short, with 19 bases between. The CDR3 totals 15 residues.

The CDR3 DNA reads TGTGCCAGCAGCCAGAGCGGGGTACTAGCGGGACAAGAGACCCAGTACTTC. This codes for CASSQSGVLAGQETQYF. The chain is built from TRBV12-3 or TRBV12-4 and TRBJ2-5; 10 bases are a match to TRBD2. The CDR3 extends over 17 amino acids. V shed 6 bases and J 2 bases; nucleotides not matched to a gene: 12.

The rearrangement uses TRBV3-1 and TRBJ1-1; D call uncertain. The ends were cut back, 4 bases at V and 7 bases at J, with 10 bases in the middle. The length of the CDR3 is 12 residues. Germline CDR1 reads LGHDT; CDR2 reads YNNKEL (reference sequence). The CDR3 region is CASSRTDREAFF. The CDR3, as DNA: TGTGCCAGCAGCCGCACGGACCGTGAAGCTTTCTTT.